This entry lists 26 T cell receptor beta chains sequenced from one sample in a study of blood T cell repertoires in COVID-19. TCRdb's table, derived via immunoSEQ multiplex PCR, lists solely in-frame clones and lacks some. Of 200,000 to 250,000 clones listed, 80% to 85% are singletons. The sequencing input was peripheral blood. Every receptor here comes from a man under 40 with active or convalescent COVID-19.

The chain recombines TRBV19 with TRBJ2-3; 12 bases agree with TRBD2. Germline lookup yields CDR1 LNHDA and CDR2 SQIVND (reference sequence). Trimming at V came to 5 bases and at J to 7 bases, leaving 10 bases not matched to a gene. This CDR3 region has 16 residues. The CDR3 is CASSGLAGGPTHTQYF. The CDR3 bases are TGTGCCAGTAGTGGTCTAGCGGGGGGGCCTACGCATACGCAGTATTTT.

The chain uses TRBV5-5 and TRBJ1-2; D may be TRBD1 (6 bases). The CDR3 loop spans 17 amino acids. In germline, CDR1 is SGHKS, CDR2 YYEKEE (reference sequence). Trimming removed 4 bases at V and 2 bases at J, with 21 bases between. The chain's CDR3 is CASSPETRGHQNYGYTF. In DNA form, the CDR3 reads TGTGCCAGCAGCCCAGAAACCAGGGGACATCAGAACTATGGCTACACCTTC.

The CDR3 DNA reads TGTGCCTTCAATGACCAAGTTCTAGTAAGTGAGCAGTTCTTC. Its protein product is CAFNDQVLVSEQFF. The chain joins TRBV30 to TRBJ2-1; D is uncertain. This CDR3 region has 14 residues. V was shortened by 7 bases and J by 9 bases, with 22 bases between the two germline ends. Per the germline V gene, CDR1 is GTSNPN and CDR2 is SVGIG (reference sequence).

Comment on this clone: This sample includes further DNA sequences coding for the same CDR3. The V call is TRBV11-3, the J call TRBJ2-1; TRBD1 aligns across 8 bases. The CDR3 spans 15 residues. CDR1 SGHNT and CDR2 YENEEA come from the germline V gene. The V segment lost 4 bases and the J segment 6 bases; nucleotides outside the gene matches: 8. CDR3 loop: CASSSPGQGVNEQFF. The DNA of the CDR3 is TGTGCCAGCAGCTCCCCAGGACAGGGAGTCAATGAGCAGTTCTTC. Looking up the rest from reference TRBV11-3 and TRBJ2-1 gives the full variable domain: EAGVVQSPRYKIIEKKQPVAFWCNPISGHNTLYWYLQNLGQGPELLIRYENEEAVDDSQLPKDRFSAERLKGVDSTLKIQPAELGDSAVYLCASSSPGQGVNEQFFGPGTRLTVL.

The rearrangement uses TRBV5-1 and TRBJ1-1; 11 bases align to TRBD1. The V segment lost 5 bases and the J segment 5 bases; nucleotides outside the gene matches: 5. The CDR3 is made up of 14 amino acids. CDR1 and CDR2 from the germline V gene are SGHRS and YFSETQ. The CDR3 bases are TGCGCCAGCAGAGAGGGGACAGGGGGGACTGAAGCTTTCTTT. It specifies CASREGTGGTEAFF.

The chain combines TRBV6-5 with TRBJ2-7; D unclear. V lost 6 bases and J lost 0, with 12 bases in between. The V gene's germline CDR1 is MNHEY and CDR2 SVGAGI. This CDR3 has 14 residues. The CDR3: CASSSESSSYEQYF. In DNA, the CDR3 is TGTGCCAGCAGCTCCGAATCCAGCTCCTACGAGCAGTACTTC.

The V and J genes are TRBV19 and TRBJ1-2; D not certain. The ends were cut back, 9 bases at V and 8 bases at J, with 16 bases in the middle. CDR1 is LNHDA and CDR2 is SQIVND in the germline V gene (reference sequence). This CDR3 is built from 12 residues. The CDR3 sequence: CASLDTTWGYTF. For the CDR3, the DNA is TGTGCCAGCCTTGATACTACTTGGGGCTACACCTTC.

The rearrangement links TRBV30 to TRBJ1-2, with 9 positions matching TRBD1. The CDR3 runs to 15 residues. V was pared by 0 bases and J by 4 bases, with 6 bases of the junction left unmatched. In germline, CDR1 is GTSNPN, CDR2 SVGIG (reference sequence). The CDR3: CAWSVTGTGPYGYTF. The CDR3 DNA sequence: TGTGCCTGGAGTGTTACCGGGACAGGGCCCTATGGCTACACCTTC.

This clone appeared once. The chain is built from TRBV2 and TRBJ1-2, with TRBD1 as a possible D gene (5 bases). Germline CDR1 SNHLY, CDR2 FYNNEI. The length of the CDR3 is 11 residues. V lost 8 bases to trimming and J lost 4 bases, with 8 bases between them. The CDR3 is CASGTLYGYTF. Written as DNA, the CDR3 is TGTGCCAGCGGGACTCTCTATGGCTACACCTTC. Supplemented by reference TRBV2 and TRBJ1-2, the full variable domain reads EPEVTQTPSHQVTQMGQEVILRCVPISNHLYFYWYRQILGQKVEFLVSFYNNEISEKSEIFDDQFSVERPDGSNFTLKIRSTKLEDSAMYFCASGTLYGYTFGSGTRLTVV.

This clone showed up just a few times. The chain recombines TRBV5-6 with TRBJ1-1; D unresolved. The CDR3 length is 12 residues. From germline, CDR1 is SGHDT and CDR2 YYEEEE. V was pared by 7 bases and J by 5 bases, with 12 bases between. The CDR3 DNA reads as TGTGCCAGCGCCAGCGGTGGAACTGAAGCTTTCTTT. It yields the protein CASASGGTEAFF.

The chain couples TRBV5-6 to TRBJ2-2; 7 nucleotides line up with TRBD2. The CDR3 sequence is 14 residues long. Germline CDR1 reads SGHDT; CDR2 reads YYEEEE. V was clipped by 5 bases and J by 5 bases; unmatched bases: 6. CDR3 in amino acids: CASRFSGFTGELFF. CDR3 DNA: TGTGCCAGCAGATTTAGCGGGTTTACCGGGGAGCTGTTTTTT.

The rearrangement links TRBV19 to TRBJ1-1; D not resolved. The CDR3 contains 12 residues. The germline V gene encodes CDR1 LNHDA and CDR2 SQIVND (reference sequence). V was shortened by 3 bases and J by 8 bases, with 10 bases between the two germline ends. The CDR3 spells CASSIAGLEAFF. The DNA for the CDR3 is TGTGCCAGTAGTATTGCAGGACTAGAAGCTTTCTTT.

The chain joins TRBV9 to TRBJ2-2, with D tentatively TRBD2 (5 bases). Germline lookup yields CDR1 SGDLS and CDR2 YYNGEE. The germline V and J ends were trimmed by 0 bases and 7 bases, with 7 bases remaining between them. The CDR3 runs 13 residues. The CDR3 reads CASSVVGGGELFF. Written as DNA, the CDR3 is TGTGCCAGCAGCGTAGTAGGAGGCGGGGAGCTGTTTTTT.

The chain employs TRBV12-3 or TRBV12-4 and TRBJ1-5, with 7 bases lining up with TRBD1. The CDR3 sequence is 13 residues long. V gave up 6 bases and J gave up 2 bases; unmatched junction bases: 1. The CDR3 region is CASRGQGNQPQHF. The CDR3 nucleotides are TGTGCCAGCAGAGGACAGGGCAATCAGCCCCAGCATTTT.

The rearrangement joins TRBV4-3 to TRBJ1-5; D remains ambiguous. This CDR3 has 13 amino acids. The V gene's germline CDR1 is LGHNA and CDR2 YSLEER. V lost 0 bases, J lost 5 bases, and 5 bases lay in between. In DNA form, the CDR3 reads TGCGCCAGCAGCCAAGAGGGCGATCAGCCCCAGCATTTT. This sequence encodes CASSQEGDQPQHF.

V and J are TRBV9 and TRBJ2-3; perhaps TRBD2 as D (7 bases). Trimming stripped 1 base from V and 4 bases from J, with 10 bases between. CDR1 and CDR2 (germline): SGDLS, YYNGEE. The CDR3 consists of 14 residues. CDR3 sequence: CASSVRGASDTQYF. As DNA, the CDR3 is TGTGCCAGCAGCGTACGGGGGGCGTCAGATACGCAGTATTTT.

For the CDR3, the DNA is TGTGCCAGCAGTGACGTTGGACAGGGTAATCAGCCCCAGCATTTT. Protein: CASSDVGQGNQPQHF. The J gene is TRBJ1-5, the V gene TRBV6-1; TRBD1 agrees at 8 bases. The CDR3 extends over 15 amino acids. CDR1 is MNHNS and CDR2 is SASEGT in the germline V gene. V was clipped by 3 bases and J by 4 bases; unmatched bases: 5.

The J gene is TRBJ2-1, the V gene TRBV6-6; 9 nucleotides agree with TRBD2. CDR1 MNHNY and CDR2 SVGAGI come from the germline V gene (reference sequence). With 6 bases clipped from V and 3 bases from J, the junction kept 6 bases outside the gene matches. The CDR3 covers 15 residues. CDR3: CASSGRAGGYNEQFF. CDR3 sequence (DNA): TGTGCCAGCAGCGGAAGAGCGGGGGGCTACAATGAGCAGTTCTTC.

The CDR3 region is CASRRDSPYDTQYF. The CDR3 DNA follows: TGTGCCAGCCGAAGGGACAGCCCTTATGATACGCAGTATTTT. The V call is TRBV5-4, the J call TRBJ2-3, with 7 bases matching TRBD1. The V gene's germline CDR1 is SGHNT and CDR2 YYREEE (reference sequence). The CDR3 covers 14 residues. After removal of 7 bases from V and 6 bases from J, the junction contained 11 bases not matched to a gene.

The rearrangement joins TRBV18 to TRBJ2-7; 7 positions agree with TRBD1. Losses at the gene ends were 5 bases for V and 2 bases for J; bases not matched to a gene: 3. The CDR3 has 13 amino acids. Germline V gene data show CDR1 as KGHSH and CDR2 as LQKENI. CDR3 nucleotide sequence: TGTGCCAGCTCAGCCGGACAGGCCTACGAGCAGTACTTC. Residues: CASSAGQAYEQYF. The variable domain in full, completed from reference TRBV18 and TRBJ2-7, reads NAGVMQNPRHLVRRRGQEARLRCSPMKGHSHVYWYRQLPEEGLKFMVYLQKENIIDESGMPKERFSAEFPKEGPSILRIQQVVRGDSAAYFCASSAGQAYEQYFGPGTRLTVT.

The chain joins TRBV19 to TRBJ1-5, with a possible D match to TRBD1 (6 bases). Germline V gene lookup returns CDR1 LNHDA and CDR2 SQIVND (reference sequence). This CDR3 is 16 amino acids long. With 5 bases removed from V and 0 bases from J, the gap between germline ends came to 14 bases. CDR3 in DNA: TGTGCCAGTAGTCGGACAGATCCTTATAGCAATCAGCCCCAGCATTTT. Residues: CASSRTDPYSNQPQHF.

The rearrangement joins TRBV25-1 to TRBJ2-2; 7 nucleotides match TRBD1. The CDR3 spans 15 residues. V lost 3 bases, J lost 6 bases, and 7 bases stayed unmatched. Germline V lookup: CDR1 MGHDK, CDR2 SYGVNS. The CDR3 sequence: CASSELGQGAGELFF. CDR3 bases: TGTGCCAGCAGTGAGCTCGGGCAGGGGGCCGGGGAGCTGTTTTTT.

The rearrangement uses TRBV16 and TRBJ2-7; unclear D gene. V was pared by 3 bases and J by 1 base, with 13 bases between. The CDR3 consists of 15 residues. The germline V gene has CDR1 KGHSY and CDR2 FQNENV. CDR3 residues: CASSHIDGNSYEQYF. The CDR3 nucleotides read TGTGCCAGCAGCCACATCGATGGCAATTCCTACGAGCAGTACTTC.

The chain uses TRBV15 and TRBJ1-6, with D unclear. The germline V and J ends were trimmed by 0 bases and 6 bases, with 6 bases remaining between them. This CDR3 spans 14 amino acids. Germline CDR1 LNHNV, CDR2 YYDKDF (reference sequence). The CDR3 here is CATSRDHSNSPLHF. The CDR3 nucleotides read TGTGCCACCAGCAGAGATCACAGTAATTCACCCCTCCACTTT. The variable domain in full, with the rest retrieved from reference TRBV15 and TRBJ1-6, is DAMVIQNPRYQVTQFGKPVTLSCSQTLNHNVMYWYQQKSSQAPKLLFHYYDKDFNNEADTPDNFQSRRPNTSFCFLDIRSPGLGDTAMYLCATSRDHSNSPLHFGNGTRLTVT.

The chain links TRBV7-8 to TRBJ1-5; D gene ambiguous. CDR3 length: 14 residues. The V and J ends lost 1 base and 7 bases respectively, with 11 bases between them. From germline, CDR1 is SGHVS and CDR2 FQNEAQ. CDR3 protein: CASSLGPAGQPQHF. In DNA, the CDR3 is TGTGCCAGCAGCTTAGGACCCGCGGGCCAGCCCCAGCATTTT.

This clone was detected only once. The gene calls are TRBV28 and TRBJ1-2; tentatively, D is TRBD1 (5 bases). The germline V gene has CDR1 MDHEN and CDR2 SYDVKM. The length of the CDR3 is 15 residues. Trimming removed 6 bases from V and 4 bases from J, with 18 bases in between. CDR3 in DNA: TGTGCCAGCAGCTCATACTCAGGGCGTGGCTATGGCTACACCTTC. Translated, it gives CASSSYSGRGYGYTF.